These 9 T cell receptor beta chains were sequenced from one sample in a study of blood T cells in healthy people across ages. PCR was performed a second time for roughly 7 to 12 cycles using a sample-barcoded 5' primer and a J-beta primer mix. Each CDR3 protein gets one entry after TCRdb re-called the 5' RACE reads with MiXCR. The data contain about 1.1 million distinct CDR3 sequences, roughly two fifths of them singletons. Sequencing input: blood. These receptors were taken from a man in his late teens or twenties in good health.

This clonotype appeared a few times. The chain couples TRBV4-1 to TRBJ2-5; 10 nucleotides line up with TRBD2. Germline-derived CDR1 and CDR2 are MGHRA and YSYEKL. The CDR3 covers 15 residues. J was trimmed by 11 bases and V by 2 bases; bases with no gene match: 11. The CDR3 sequence is CASSQTSGTNNEQYF. DNA for the CDR3: TGCGCCAGCAGCCAAACTAGCGGGACAAACAATGAGCAGTACTTC.

DNA for the CDR3: TGCAGTGCTAGAGATCCCCGCACTGAAGCTTTCTTT. It codes for CSARDPRTEAFF. The chain joins TRBV20-1 to TRBJ1-1; no clear D gene. Germline V gene lookup returns CDR1 DFQATT and CDR2 SNEGSKA (reference sequence). V was pared by 0 bases and J by 4 bases, with 6 bases between. The CDR3 is 12 amino acids.

The rearrangement uses TRBV6-2 or TRBV6-3 and TRBJ2-1; 12 bases agree with TRBD2. The closer fit of TRBJ2-7 to the DNA end suggests the J call may be wrong. This CDR3 region has 15 residues. Looked up from germline, CDR1 is MNHEY and CDR2 is SVGEGT. The DNA of the CDR3 is TGTGCCAGCAGTTATCTAGCGGGGGGGCGAAATGAGCAGTACTTC. This translates into CASSYLAGGRNEQYF.

This clonotype was found many times. The chain is built from TRBV20-1 and TRBJ2-7, with D perhaps being TRBD1 or TRBD2 (5 bases each). The length of the CDR3 is 15 residues. The germline V gene encodes CDR1 DFQATT and CDR2 SNEGSKA (reference sequence). V was clipped by 0 bases and J by 1 base, with 13 bases between them. The CDR3 bases are TGCAGTGCTAGAGATTTCCGGGGCGATTCCTACGAGCAGTACTTC. Its protein product is CSARDFRGDSYEQYF.

The rearrangement uses TRBV4-1 and TRBJ2-7; 10 nucleotides agree with TRBD1. Germline CDR1 reads MGHRA; CDR2 reads YSYEKL. The trim removed 2 bases at V and 3 bases at J, leaving 10 bases unmatched. CDR3 length: 17 residues. The CDR3 sequence is CASSQTWDRGLSYEQYF. CDR3 in DNA: TGCGCCAGCAGCCAAACGTGGGACAGGGGTTTGAGCTACGAGCAGTACTTC.

This chain links TRBV27 with TRBJ2-1, with D possibly matching TRBD1 (6 bases). V was clipped by 5 bases and J by 6 bases, with 14 bases between them. Per germline, CDR1 MNHEY and CDR2 SMNVEV (reference sequence). This CDR3 spans 14 amino acids. CDR3 nucleotides: TGTGCCAGCAGTCCTAGGACAGCGAGCAATGAGCAGTTCTTC. The encoded protein is CASSPRTASNEQFF.

This clonotype has at least ten counts. The rearrangement uses TRBV29-1 and TRBJ1-1; the D gene is possibly TRBD1 (6 bases). The CDR3 totals 14 residues. Per germline, CDR1 SQVTM and CDR2 ANQGSEA. Trimming stripped 7 bases from V and 3 bases from J, with 18 bases between. CDR3 in DNA: TGCAGCGCCGGACAGCTTAAGGGGTACACTGAAGCTTTCTTT. Its translation is CSAGQLKGYTEAFF.

This clonotype was seen only once. Relative to the germline gene, one junction end is altered; a read error may explain this. The J gene is TRBJ2-3, the V gene TRBV4-3; no clear D gene. The CDR3 is made up of 14 amino acids. Germline CDR1 reads LGHNA; CDR2 reads YSLEER. The CDR3 DNA follows: TGCGCCAGCAGCCAAGATCAGAGTCTTGATACGCAGTGTTTT. Protein product: CASSQDQSLDTQCF.

The gene calls are TRBV20-1 and TRBJ1-1; 7 positions match TRBD1. Trimming at V came to 6 bases and at J to 3 bases, leaving 7 bases not matched to a gene. Germline values: CDR1 DFQATT, CDR2 SNEGSKA (reference sequence). The CDR3 length is 13 residues. The CDR3 DNA reads as TGCAGTGCCACCAGGGGGTCGCACACTGAAGCTTTCTTT. Its translation: CSATRGSHTEAFF.